This paragraph reports one T cell receptor (beta chain). Its antigen is unidentified. The data were obtained in a study of Ad26.COV2.S vaccination and SARS-CoV-2 variants. Findings of the study overall: Breadth and depth estimates from TCRs may understate total T cell responses.

Trimming pared 0 bases from V and 9 bases from J, leaving 12 bases between. Germline V gene lookup returns CDR1 LNHNV and CDR2 YYDKDF (reference sequence). This CDR3 has 13 amino acids. Only in-frame clones appear in the TCRdb table, and some are missing; sequencing was by immunoSEQ multiplex PCR. The sample contains approximately 90,000 clones, more than 65% of which appear only once. The chain combines TRBV15 with TRBJ2-7; TRBD2 is a possible D gene (7 bases). The sequences come from peripheral blood, collected after recovery from COVID-19. The TCR was taken from a human donor who had recovered from COVID-19. This chain's CDR3 is CATSRDLAGAQYF. The CDR3, as DNA: TGTGCCACCAGCAGAGATCTTGCGGGGGCGCAGTACTTC.